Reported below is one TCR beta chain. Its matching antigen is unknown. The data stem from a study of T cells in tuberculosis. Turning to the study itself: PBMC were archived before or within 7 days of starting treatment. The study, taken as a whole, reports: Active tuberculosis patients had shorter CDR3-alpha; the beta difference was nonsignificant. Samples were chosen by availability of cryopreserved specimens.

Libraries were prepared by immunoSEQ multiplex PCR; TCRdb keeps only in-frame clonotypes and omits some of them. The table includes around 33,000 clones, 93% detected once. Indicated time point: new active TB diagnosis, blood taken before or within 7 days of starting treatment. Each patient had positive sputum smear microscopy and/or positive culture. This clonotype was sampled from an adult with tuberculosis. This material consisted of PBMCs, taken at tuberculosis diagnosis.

CDR3 loop: CASSQAAGGEGYGYTF. In DNA form, the CDR3 reads TGCGCCAGCAGCCAAGCGGCAGGGGGCGAGGGGTATGGCTACACCTTC. This chain uses TRBV4-1 with TRBJ1-2, with 8 bases lining up with TRBD1. Germline CDR1 reads MGHRA; CDR2 reads YSYEKL. The ends lost 1 base at V and 5 bases at J; junction bases unmatched: 9. The CDR3 spans 16 residues.